This entry concerns a single TCR beta chain. The data originate from a study of blood T cell repertoires in COVID-19. The CDR3 length is 15 residues. CDR1 and CDR2 from the germline V gene are SGHRS and YFSETQ. The germline V and J ends were trimmed by 2 bases and 6 bases, with 14 bases remaining between them. This table comes from immunoSEQ multiplex PCR, and its TCRdb copy is limited to in-frame clones, with some not included. Seen here are some 190,000 clones, approximately 80% observed once, and the top ten hold under 15%. This TCR was recovered from a man aged 55 to 69 who had been exposed to COVID-19. The sample comprised PBMCs or T cells enriched from blood (not recorded which). This chain uses TRBV5-1 with TRBJ1-4; tentative D call: TRBD1 (6 bases). The CDR3 here is CASSFAGGRDEKLFF. CDR3 nucleotides: TGCGCCAGCAGCTTCGCCGGGGGGCGGGATGAAAAACTGTTTTTT.